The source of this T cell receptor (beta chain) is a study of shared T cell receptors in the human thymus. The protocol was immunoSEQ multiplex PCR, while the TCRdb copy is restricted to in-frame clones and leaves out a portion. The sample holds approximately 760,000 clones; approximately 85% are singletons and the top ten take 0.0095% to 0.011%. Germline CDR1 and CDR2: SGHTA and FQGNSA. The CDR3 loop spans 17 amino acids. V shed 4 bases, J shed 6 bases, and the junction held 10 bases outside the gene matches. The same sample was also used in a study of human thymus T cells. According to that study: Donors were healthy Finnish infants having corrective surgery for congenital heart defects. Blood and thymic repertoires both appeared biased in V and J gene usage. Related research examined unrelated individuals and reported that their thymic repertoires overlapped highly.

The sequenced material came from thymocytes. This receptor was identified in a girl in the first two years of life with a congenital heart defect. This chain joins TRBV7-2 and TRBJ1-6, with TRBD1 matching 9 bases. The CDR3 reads CASSSERTGVGNSPLHF. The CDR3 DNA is TGTGCCAGCAGCTCGGAAAGGACAGGGGTTGGTAATTCACCCCTCCACTTT.